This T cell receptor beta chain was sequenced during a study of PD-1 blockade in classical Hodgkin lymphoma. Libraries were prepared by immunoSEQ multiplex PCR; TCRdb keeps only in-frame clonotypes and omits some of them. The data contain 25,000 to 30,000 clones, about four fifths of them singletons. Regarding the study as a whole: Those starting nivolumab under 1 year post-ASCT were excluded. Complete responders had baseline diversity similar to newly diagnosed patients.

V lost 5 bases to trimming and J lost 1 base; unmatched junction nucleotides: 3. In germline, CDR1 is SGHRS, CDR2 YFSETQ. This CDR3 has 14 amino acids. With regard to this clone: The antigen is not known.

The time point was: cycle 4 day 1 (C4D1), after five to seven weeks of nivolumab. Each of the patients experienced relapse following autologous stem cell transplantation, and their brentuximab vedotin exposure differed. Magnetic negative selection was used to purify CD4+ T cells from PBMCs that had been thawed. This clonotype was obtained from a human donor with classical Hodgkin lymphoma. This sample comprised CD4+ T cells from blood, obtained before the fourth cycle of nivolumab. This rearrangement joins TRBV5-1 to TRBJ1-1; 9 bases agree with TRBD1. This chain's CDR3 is CASRQGAGNTEAFF. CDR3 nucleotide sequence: TGCGCCAGCAGACAGGGGGCCGGGAACACTGAAGCTTTCTTT.